The present entry profiles one TCR beta chain with its context. Antigen: not known. The data were produced by immunoSEQ multiplex PCR, yet TCRdb's version contains in-frame clones alone and is incomplete. Among roughly 83,000 clones listed, 65% to 90% were seen once. The sample comes from a study of glioma-infiltrating T cells after dendritic cell vaccination. Study as a whole: Samples are from glioblastoma patients in Phase I and II dendritic cell vaccine trials.

All glioblastoma patients lacked an isocitrate dehydrogenase mutation. Points from the study as a whole: No direct clonality-survival link was found; a diverse polyclonal response may matter. Patients with more pretreatment TILs had longer time to progression and survival.

The receptor comes from a human donor with glioblastoma. This specimen was blood, taken before dendritic cell vaccination.

The CDR3 bases are TGTGCCAGCAGGGGGAACAGGGGGGATTCCGGGGAGCTGTTTTTT. Amino acids: CASRGNRGDSGELFF. The chain couples TRBV5-4 to TRBJ2-2; 8 bases map to TRBD1. V shed 5 bases and J 6 bases; nucleotides not matched to a gene: 9. The CDR3 is made up of 15 amino acids. Germline values: CDR1 SGHNT, CDR2 YYREEE (reference sequence). The complete variable domain, with remaining parts taken from reference TRBV5-4 and TRBJ2-2, reads ETGVTQSPTHLIKTRGQQVTLRCSSQSGHNTVSWYQQALGQGPQFIFQYYREEENGRGNFPPRFSGLQFPNYSSELNVNALELDDSALYLCASRGNRGDSGELFFGEGSRLTVL.